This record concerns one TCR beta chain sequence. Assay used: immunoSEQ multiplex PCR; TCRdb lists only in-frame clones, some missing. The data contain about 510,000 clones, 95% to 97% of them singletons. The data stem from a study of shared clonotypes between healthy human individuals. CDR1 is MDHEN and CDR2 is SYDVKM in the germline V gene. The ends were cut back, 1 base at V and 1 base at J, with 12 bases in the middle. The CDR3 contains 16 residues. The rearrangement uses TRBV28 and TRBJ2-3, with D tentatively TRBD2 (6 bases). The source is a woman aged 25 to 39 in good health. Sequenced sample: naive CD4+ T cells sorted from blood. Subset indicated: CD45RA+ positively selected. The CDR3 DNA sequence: TGTGCCAGCAGTTTATACCGGGGGACTCGCACAGATACGCAGTATTTT. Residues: CASSLYRGTRTDTQYF.